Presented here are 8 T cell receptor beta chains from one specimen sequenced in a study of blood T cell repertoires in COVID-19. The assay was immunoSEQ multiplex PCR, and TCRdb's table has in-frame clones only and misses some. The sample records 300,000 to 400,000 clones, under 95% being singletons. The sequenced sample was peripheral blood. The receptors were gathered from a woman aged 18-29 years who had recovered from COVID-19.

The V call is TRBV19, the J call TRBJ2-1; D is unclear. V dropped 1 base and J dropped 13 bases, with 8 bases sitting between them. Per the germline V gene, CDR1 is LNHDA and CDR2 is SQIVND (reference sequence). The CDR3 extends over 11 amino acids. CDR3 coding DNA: TGTGCCAGTAGTATAGGGGCGATCCAGTTCTTC. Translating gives CASSIGAIQFF.

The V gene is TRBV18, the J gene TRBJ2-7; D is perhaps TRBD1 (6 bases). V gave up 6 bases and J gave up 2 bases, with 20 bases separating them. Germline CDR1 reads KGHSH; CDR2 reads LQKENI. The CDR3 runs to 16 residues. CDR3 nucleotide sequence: TGTGCCAGCTCGCTTCAAACAGGGCTTGGTGCCTACGAGCAGTACGTC. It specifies CASSLQTGLGAYEQYV.

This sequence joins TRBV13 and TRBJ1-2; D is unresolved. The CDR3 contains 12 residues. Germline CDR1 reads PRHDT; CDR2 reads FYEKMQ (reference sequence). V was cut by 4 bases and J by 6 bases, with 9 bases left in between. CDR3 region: CASSYQSDGYTF. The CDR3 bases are TGTGCCAGCAGCTACCAGAGCGATGGCTACACCTTC.

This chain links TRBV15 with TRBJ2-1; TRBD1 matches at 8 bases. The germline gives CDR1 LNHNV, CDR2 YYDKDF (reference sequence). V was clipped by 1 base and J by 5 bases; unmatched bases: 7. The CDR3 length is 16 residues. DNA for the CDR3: TGTGCCACCAGCAGAGGTGGGACAGGTAGAAACAATGAGCAGTTCTTC. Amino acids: CATSRGGTGRNNEQFF.

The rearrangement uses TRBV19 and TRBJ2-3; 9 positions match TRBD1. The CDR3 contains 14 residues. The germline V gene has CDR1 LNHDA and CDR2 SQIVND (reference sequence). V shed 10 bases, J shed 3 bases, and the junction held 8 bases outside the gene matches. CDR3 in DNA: TGTGCCACCACGGACAGGGGAAGGACAGATACGCAGTATTTT. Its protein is CATTDRGRTDTQYF.

The CDR3 protein is CATGIGNSPLHF. CDR3 nucleotide sequence: TGTGCCACCGGGATTGGAAATTCACCCCTCCACTTT. The rearrangement uses TRBV2 and TRBJ1-6; D is unresolved. V lost 10 bases and J 7 bases, leaving 11 bases between the germline ends. The germline V gene encodes CDR1 SNHLY and CDR2 FYNNEI. CDR3 length: 12 residues.

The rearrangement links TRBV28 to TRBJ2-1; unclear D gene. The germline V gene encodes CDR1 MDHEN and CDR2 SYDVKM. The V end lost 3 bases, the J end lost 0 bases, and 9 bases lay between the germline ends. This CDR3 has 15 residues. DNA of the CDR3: TGTGCCAGCAGTTTCTCAGGCCGCTCCTACAATGAGCAGTTCTTC. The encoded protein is CASSFSGRSYNEQFF.

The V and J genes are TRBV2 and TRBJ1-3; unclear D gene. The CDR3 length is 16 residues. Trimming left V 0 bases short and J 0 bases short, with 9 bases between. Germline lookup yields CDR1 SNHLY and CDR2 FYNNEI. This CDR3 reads CASSEASRFSGNTIYF. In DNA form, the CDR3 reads TGTGCCAGCAGTGAAGCCTCCCGGTTCTCTGGAAACACCATATATTTT.